The present TCR beta chain was sequenced within a study of shared clonotypes between healthy human individuals. Study information: The study enrolled a couple of women and a few men aged 18 to 49. Each donor's CD8 memory used one plate, CD8 naive two, each CD4 subset three. Study conclusions and caveats: Rarefaction showed that sequencing of sorted subsets was incomplete (despite large depth).

A note on this clone: Its antigen is unknown.

Evenly divided among several immunoSEQ plates was the genomic DNA of each subset. Here immunoSEQ multiplex PCR was the method, and the copy in TCRdb shows in-frame clones only, minus some. There are some 2 million clones in the sample; approximately 95% occur only once, and about 0.13% lies in the top ten. The germline gives CDR1 MNHEY, CDR2 SMNVEV (reference sequence). There are 17 residues in the CDR3. V was pared by 3 bases and J by 1 base, with 18 bases between. Sample: naive CD4+ T cells sorted from blood. Described subset: CD45RA+ positively selected. This chain links TRBV27 with TRBJ1-1; D is unclear. This TCR was sampled from a man in his late teens or twenties in good health. CDR3 sequence reads: CASSFPRRRNPNTEAFF. The CDR3 bases are TGTGCCAGCAGTTTTCCCCGACGACGGAACCCGAACACTGAAGCTTTCTTT.